The 6 T cell receptor beta chains in this list originate from one sample, sequenced in a study of blood T cell repertoires in COVID-19. Sequencing was performed with immunoSEQ multiplex PCR; in TCRdb, only in-frame clones are kept and a portion is missing. The table includes about 200,000 clones, about nine tenths detected once. The sample was PBMCs or T cells enriched from blood (not recorded which). The receptor set was obtained from a woman under 40 with acute COVID-19.

This sequence joins TRBV6-2 or TRBV6-3 and TRBJ2-1; perhaps TRBD2 as D (6 bases). Germline CDR1 reads MNHEY; CDR2 reads SVGEGT. Trimming stripped 4 bases from V and 14 bases from J, with 15 bases between. The CDR3 loop spans 12 amino acids. CDR3 in DNA: TGTGCCAGCAGTTTTCCATTCGGAGGGGAGTTCTTC. Amino acids: CASSFPFGGEFF.

The V call is TRBV6-5, the J call TRBJ2-3; TRBD1 agrees at 8 bases. Germline V gene lookup returns CDR1 MNHEY and CDR2 SVGAGI. The junction had 6 bases not matched to a gene; V was cut back by 2 bases and J by 2 bases. The CDR3 loop spans 16 amino acids. The DNA for the CDR3 is TGTGCCAGCAGTTACGAGGACAGGGCGACCACAGATACGCAGTATTTT. It codes for CASSYEDRATTDTQYF.

The chain employs TRBV18 and TRBJ1-2, with D possibly being TRBD1 (6 bases). V lost 1 base and J 2 bases, leaving 14 bases between the germline ends. The CDR3 length is 16 residues. The germline V gene has CDR1 KGHSH and CDR2 LQKENI. The CDR3 DNA reads TGTGCCAGCTCACCACAACAGGGTTTGGGGAACTATGGCTACACCTTC. It yields the protein CASSPQQGLGNYGYTF.

The chain recombines TRBV11-2 with TRBJ2-7, with D tentatively TRBD1 (5 bases). Between the trimmed V and J ends, which lost 0 bases and 9 bases, there was a span of 15 bases. The germline gives CDR1 SGHAT, CDR2 FQNNGV. The CDR3 runs 14 residues. As DNA, the CDR3 is TGTGCCAGCAGCTTAGATGTCTTCGGAACAGGGCAGTACTTC. Translated, it gives CASSLDVFGTGQYF.

V and J are TRBV9 and TRBJ1-2, with D possibly TRBD1 on 6 matching bases. The V end was cut by 3 bases, the J end by 7 bases, with 25 bases between. The germline CDR1 and CDR2 sequences are SGDLS and YYNGEE. The CDR3 is 17 residues long. The CDR3, as DNA: TGTGCCAGCAGCGGCGTAAGGACAGTCTCCTCCCCTGGTGGCTACACCTTC. As protein: CASSGVRTVSSPGGYTF.

This chain joins TRBV6-6 and TRBJ1-6, with D perhaps matching TRBD1 (5 bases). CDR3 length equals 15 residues. Germline V gives CDR1 MNHNY, CDR2 SVGAGI (reference sequence). V dropped 0 bases and J dropped 9 bases, with 12 bases sitting between them. The CDR3 region is CASSYSDWGGSPLHF. DNA of the CDR3: TGTGCCAGCAGTTACTCCGACTGGGGGGGTTCACCCCTCCACTTT.